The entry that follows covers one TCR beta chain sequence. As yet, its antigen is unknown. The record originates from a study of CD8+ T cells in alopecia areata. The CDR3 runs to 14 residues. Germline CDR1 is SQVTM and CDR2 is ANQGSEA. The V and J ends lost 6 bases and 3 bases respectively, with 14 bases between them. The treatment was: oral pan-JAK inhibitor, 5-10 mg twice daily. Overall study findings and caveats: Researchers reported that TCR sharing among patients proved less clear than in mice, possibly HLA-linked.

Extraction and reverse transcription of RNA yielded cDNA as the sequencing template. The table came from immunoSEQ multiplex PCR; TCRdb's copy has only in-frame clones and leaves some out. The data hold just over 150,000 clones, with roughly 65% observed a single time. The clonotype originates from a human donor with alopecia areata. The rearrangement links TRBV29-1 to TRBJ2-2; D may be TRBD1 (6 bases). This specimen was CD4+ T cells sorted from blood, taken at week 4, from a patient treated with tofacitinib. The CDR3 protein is CSVNLGQYTGELFF. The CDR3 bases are TGCAGCGTGAATCTAGGACAGTACACCGGGGAGCTGTTTTTT.